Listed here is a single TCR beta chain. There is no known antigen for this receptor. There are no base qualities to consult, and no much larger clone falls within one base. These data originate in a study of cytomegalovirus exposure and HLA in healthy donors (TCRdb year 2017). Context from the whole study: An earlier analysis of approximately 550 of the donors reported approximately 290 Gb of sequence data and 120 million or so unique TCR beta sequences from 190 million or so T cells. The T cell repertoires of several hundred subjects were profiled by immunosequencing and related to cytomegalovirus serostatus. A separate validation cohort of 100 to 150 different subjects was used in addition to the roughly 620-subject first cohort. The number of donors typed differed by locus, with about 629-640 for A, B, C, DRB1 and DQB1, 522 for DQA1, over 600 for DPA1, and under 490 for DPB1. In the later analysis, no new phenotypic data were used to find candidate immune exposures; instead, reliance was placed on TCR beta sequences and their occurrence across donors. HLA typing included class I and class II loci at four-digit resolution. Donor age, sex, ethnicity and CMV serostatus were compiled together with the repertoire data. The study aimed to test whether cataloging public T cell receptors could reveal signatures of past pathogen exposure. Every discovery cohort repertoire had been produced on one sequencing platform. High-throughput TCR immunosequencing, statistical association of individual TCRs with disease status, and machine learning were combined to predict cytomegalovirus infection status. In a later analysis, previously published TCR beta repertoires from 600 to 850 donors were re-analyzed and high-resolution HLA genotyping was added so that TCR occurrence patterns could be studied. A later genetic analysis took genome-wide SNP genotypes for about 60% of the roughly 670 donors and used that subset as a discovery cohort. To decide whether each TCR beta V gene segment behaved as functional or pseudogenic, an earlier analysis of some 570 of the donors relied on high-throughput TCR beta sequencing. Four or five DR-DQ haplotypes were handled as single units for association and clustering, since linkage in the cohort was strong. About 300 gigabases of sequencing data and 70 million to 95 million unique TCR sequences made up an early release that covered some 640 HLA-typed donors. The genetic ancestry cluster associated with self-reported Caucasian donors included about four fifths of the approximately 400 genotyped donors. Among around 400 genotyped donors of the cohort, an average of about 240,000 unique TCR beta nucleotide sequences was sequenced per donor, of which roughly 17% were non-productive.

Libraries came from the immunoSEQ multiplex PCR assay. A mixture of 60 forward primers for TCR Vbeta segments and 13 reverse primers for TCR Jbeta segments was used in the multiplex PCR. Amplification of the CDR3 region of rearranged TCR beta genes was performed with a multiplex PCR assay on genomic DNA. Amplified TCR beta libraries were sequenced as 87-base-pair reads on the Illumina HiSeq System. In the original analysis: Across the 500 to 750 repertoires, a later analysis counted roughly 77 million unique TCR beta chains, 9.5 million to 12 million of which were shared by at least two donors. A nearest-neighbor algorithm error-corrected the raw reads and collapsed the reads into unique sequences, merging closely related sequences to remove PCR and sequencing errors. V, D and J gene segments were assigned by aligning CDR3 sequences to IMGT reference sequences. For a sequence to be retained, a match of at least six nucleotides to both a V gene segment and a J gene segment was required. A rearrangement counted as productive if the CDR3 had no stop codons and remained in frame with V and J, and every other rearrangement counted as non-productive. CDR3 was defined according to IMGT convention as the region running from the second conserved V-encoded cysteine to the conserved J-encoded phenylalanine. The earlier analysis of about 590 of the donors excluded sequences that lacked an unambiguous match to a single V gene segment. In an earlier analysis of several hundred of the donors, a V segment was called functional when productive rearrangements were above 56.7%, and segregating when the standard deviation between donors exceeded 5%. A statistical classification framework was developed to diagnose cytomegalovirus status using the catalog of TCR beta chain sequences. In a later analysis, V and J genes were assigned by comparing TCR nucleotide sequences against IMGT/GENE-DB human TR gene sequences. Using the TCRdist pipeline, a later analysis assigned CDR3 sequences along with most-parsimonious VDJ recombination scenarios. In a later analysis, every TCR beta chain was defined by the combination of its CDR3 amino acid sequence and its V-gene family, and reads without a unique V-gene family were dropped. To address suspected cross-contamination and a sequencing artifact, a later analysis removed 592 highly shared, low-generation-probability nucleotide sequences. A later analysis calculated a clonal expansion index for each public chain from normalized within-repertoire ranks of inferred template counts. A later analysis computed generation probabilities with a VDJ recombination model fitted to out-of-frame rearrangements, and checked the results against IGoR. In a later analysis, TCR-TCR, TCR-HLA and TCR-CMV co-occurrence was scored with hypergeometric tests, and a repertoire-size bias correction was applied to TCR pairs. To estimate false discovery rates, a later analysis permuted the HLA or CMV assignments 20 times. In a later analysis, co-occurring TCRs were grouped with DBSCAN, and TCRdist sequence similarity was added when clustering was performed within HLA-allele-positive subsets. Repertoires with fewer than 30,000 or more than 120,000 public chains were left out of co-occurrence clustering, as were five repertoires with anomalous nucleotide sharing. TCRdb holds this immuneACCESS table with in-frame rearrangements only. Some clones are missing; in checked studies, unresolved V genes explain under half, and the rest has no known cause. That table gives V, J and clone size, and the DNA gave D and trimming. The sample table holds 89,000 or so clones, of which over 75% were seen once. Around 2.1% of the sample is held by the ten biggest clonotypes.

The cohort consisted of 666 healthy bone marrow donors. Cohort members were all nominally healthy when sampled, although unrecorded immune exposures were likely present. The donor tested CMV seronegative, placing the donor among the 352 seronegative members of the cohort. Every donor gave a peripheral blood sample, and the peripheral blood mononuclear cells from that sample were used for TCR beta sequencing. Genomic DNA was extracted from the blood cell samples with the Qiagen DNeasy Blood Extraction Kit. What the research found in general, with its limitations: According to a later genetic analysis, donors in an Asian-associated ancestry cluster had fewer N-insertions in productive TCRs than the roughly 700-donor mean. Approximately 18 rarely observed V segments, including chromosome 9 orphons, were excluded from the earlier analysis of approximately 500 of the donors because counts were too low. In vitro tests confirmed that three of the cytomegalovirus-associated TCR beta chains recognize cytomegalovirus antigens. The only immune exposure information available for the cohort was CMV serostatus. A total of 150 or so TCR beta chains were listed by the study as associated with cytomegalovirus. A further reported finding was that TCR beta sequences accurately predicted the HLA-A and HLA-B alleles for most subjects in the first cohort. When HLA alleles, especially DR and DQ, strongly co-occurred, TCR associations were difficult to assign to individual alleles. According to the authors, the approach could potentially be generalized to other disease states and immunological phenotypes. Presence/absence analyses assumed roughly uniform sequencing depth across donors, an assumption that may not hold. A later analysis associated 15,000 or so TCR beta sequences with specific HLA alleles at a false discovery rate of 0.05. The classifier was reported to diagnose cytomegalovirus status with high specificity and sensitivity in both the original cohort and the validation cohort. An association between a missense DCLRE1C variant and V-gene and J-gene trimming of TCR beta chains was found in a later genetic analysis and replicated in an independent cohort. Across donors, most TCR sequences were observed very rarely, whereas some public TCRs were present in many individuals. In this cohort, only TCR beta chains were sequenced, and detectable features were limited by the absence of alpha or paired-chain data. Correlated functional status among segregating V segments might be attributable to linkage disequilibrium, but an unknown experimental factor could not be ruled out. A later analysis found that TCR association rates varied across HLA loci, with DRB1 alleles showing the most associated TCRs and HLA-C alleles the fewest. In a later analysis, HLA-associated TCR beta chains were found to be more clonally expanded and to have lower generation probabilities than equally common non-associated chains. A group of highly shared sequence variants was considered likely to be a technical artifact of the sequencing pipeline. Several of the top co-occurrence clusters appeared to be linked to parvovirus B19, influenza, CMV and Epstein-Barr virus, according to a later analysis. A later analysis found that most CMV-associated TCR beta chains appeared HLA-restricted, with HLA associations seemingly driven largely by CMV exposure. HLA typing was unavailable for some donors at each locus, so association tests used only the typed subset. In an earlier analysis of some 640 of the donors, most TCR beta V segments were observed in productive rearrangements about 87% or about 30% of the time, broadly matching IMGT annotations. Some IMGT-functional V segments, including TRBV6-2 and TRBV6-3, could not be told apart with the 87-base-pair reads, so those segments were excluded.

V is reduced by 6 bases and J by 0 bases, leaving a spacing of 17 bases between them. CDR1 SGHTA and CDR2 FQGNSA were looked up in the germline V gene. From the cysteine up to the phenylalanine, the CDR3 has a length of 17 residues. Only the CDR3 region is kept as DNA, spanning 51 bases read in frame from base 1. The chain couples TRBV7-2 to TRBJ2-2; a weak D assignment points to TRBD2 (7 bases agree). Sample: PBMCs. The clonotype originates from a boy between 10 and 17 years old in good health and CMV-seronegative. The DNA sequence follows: TGTGCCAGCAGAATACTTGCGGGGGCTCCGAACACCGGGGAGCTGTTTTTT. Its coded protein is CASRILAGAPNTGELFF.